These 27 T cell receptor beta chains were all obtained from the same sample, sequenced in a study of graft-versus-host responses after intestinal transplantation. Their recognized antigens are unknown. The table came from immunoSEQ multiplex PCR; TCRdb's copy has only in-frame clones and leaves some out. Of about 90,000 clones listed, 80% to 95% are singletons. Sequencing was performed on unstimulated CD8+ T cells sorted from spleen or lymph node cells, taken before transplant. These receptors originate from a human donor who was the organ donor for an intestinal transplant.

The CDR3 region is CASSTHRGDGYTF. In nucleotides, the CDR3 is TGTGCCAGTAGTACGCACAGGGGGGATGGCTACACCTTC. V gene TRBV19 combines with J gene TRBJ1-2, with 8 bases that match TRBD1. Germline lookup yields CDR1 LNHDA and CDR2 SQIVND (reference sequence). There are 13 residues in the CDR3. The junction had 4 bases not matched to a gene; V was cut back by 4 bases and J by 6 bases.

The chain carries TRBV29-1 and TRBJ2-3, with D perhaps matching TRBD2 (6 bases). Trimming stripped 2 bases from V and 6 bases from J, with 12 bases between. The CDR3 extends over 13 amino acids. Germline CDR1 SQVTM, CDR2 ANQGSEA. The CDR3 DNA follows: TGCAGCGTTGAATGGGGAGGAGGGGATACGCAGTATTTT. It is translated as CSVEWGGGDTQYF.

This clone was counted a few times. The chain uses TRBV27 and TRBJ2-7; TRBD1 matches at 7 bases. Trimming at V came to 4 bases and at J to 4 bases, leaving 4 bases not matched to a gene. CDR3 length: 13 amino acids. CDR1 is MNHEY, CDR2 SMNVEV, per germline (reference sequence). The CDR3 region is CASSSSTGYEQYF. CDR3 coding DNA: TGTGCCAGCAGTTCCTCGACAGGGTACGAGCAGTACTTC.

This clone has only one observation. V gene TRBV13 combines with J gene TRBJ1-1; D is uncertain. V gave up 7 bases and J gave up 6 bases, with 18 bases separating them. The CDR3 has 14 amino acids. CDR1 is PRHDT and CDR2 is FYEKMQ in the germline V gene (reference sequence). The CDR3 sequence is CASNPAAERAEAFF. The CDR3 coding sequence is TGTGCCAGCAACCCAGCGGCTGAGAGGGCTGAAGCTTTCTTT.

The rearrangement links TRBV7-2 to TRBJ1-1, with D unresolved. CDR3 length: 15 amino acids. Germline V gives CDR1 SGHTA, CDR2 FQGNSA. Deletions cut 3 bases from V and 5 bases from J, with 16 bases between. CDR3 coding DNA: TGTGCCAGCAGCTTTCTCCTTGCGGCTCTAACTGAAGCTTTCTTT. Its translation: CASSFLLAALTEAFF.

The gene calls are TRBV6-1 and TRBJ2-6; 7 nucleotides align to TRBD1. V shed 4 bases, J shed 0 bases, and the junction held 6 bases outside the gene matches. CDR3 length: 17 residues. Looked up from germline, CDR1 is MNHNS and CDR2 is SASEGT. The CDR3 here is CASSGTGDLSGANVLTF. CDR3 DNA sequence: TGTGCCAGCAGTGGAACAGGGGACCTCTCTGGGGCCAACGTCCTGACTTTC.

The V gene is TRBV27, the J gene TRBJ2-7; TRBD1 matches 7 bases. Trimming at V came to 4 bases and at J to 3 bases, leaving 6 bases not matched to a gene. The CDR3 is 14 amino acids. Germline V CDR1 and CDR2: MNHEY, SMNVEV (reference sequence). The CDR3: CASSSTGQVYEQYF. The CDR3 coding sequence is TGTGCCAGCAGTTCCACCGGACAGGTCTACGAGCAGTACTTC.

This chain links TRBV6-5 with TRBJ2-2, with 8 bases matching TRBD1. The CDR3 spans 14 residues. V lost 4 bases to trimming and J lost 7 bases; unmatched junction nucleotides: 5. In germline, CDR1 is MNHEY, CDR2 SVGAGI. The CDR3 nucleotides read TGTGCCAGCAGTTCGCAGGGGGCGTTCGGGGAGCTGTTTTTT. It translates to CASSSQGAFGELFF.

The CDR3, as DNA: TGTGCCAGCAGCCCCGACGGAGACATGACCGGGACTAGGGGGTCCGGGGAGCTGTTTTTT. It encodes CASSPDGDMTGTRGSGELFF. This chain joins TRBV7-3 and TRBJ2-2; 8 positions match TRBD2. J gave up 6 bases and V 5 bases, and 23 bases lay outside the gene matches. Germline V gene data show CDR1 as SGHTA and CDR2 as FQGTGA. The CDR3 is 20 amino acids.

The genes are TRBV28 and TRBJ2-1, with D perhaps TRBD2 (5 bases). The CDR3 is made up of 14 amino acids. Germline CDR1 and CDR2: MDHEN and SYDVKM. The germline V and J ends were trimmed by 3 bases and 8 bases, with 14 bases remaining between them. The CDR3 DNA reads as TGTGCCAGCAGTTTCGGGAATCCAGACTATGAGCAGTTCTTC. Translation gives CASSFGNPDYEQFF.

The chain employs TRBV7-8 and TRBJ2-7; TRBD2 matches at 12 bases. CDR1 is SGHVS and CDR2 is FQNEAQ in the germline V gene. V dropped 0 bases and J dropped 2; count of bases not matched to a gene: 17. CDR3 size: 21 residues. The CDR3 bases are TGTGCCAGCAGCTTAGCGCGGTGGGGACAGTCTAGCGGGAGGGCCCCCTACGAGCAGTACTTC. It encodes CASSLARWGQSSGRAPYEQYF.

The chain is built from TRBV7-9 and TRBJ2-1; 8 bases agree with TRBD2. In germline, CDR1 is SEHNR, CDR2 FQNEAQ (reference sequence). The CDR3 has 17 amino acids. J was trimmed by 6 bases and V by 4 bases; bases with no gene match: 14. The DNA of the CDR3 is TGTGCCAGCAGCTCACTAGCGGAAGGGCCCTACCTCAATGAGCAGTTCTTC. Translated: CASSSLAEGPYLNEQFF.

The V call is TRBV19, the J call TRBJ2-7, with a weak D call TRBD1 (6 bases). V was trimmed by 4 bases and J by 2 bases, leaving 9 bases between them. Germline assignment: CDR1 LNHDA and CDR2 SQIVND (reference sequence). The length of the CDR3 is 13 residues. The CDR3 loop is CASSRGTPYEQYF. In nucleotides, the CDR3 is TGTGCCAGTAGTAGGGGGACACCCTACGAGCAGTACTTC. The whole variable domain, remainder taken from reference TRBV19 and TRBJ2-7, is DGGITQSPKYLFRKEGQNVTLSCEQNLNHDAMYWYRQDPGQGLRLIYYSQIVNDFQKGDIAEGYSVSREKKESFPLTVTSAQKNPTAFYLCASSRGTPYEQYFGPGTRLTVT.

CDR3 region: CASSSQGAGVGEQFF. The CDR3 DNA reads as TGTGCCAGCAGCTCTCAGGGAGCGGGAGTGGGTGAGCAGTTCTTC. The chain recombines TRBV7-3 with TRBJ2-1, with 8 bases lining up with TRBD2. This CDR3 has 15 amino acids. Germline CDR1 and CDR2: SGHTA and FQGTGA. V lost 4 bases, J lost 9 bases, and 11 bases stayed unmatched. Variable domain in full (rest from reference TRBV7-3 and TRBJ2-1): GAGVSQTPSNKVTEKGKYVELRCDPISGHTALYWYRQSLGQGPEFLIYFQGTGAADDSGLPNDRFFAVRPEGSVSTLKIQRTERGDSAVYLCASSSQGAGVGEQFFGPGTRLTVL.

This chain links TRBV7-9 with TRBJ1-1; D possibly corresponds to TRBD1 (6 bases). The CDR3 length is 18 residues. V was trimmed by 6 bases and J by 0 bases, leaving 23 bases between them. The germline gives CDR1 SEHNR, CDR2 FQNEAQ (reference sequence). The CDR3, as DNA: TGTGCCAGCAGAGTGAGTCGCGGGGGGCGGGATATGAACACTGAAGCTTTCTTT. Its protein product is CASRVSRGGRDMNTEAFF.

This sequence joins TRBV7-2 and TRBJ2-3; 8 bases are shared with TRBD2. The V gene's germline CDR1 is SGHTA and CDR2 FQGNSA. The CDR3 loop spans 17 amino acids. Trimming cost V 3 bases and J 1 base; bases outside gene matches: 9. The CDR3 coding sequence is TGTGCCAGCAGCTTGAGGGAGCGGGGGCAGCGCACAGATACGCAGTATTTT. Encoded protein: CASSLRERGQRTDTQYF.

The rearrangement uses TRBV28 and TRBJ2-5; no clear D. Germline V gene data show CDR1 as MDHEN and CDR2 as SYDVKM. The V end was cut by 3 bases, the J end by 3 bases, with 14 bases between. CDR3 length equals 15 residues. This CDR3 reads CASSLPARGEETQYF. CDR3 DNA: TGTGCCAGCAGTTTGCCAGCTCGAGGAGAAGAGACCCAGTACTTC. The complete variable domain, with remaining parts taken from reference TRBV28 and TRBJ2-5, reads DVKVTQSSRYLVKRTGEKVFLECVQDMDHENMFWYRQDPGLGLRLIYFSYDVKMKEKGDIPEGYSVSREKKERFSLILESASTNQTSMYLCASSLPARGEETQYFGPGTRLLVL.

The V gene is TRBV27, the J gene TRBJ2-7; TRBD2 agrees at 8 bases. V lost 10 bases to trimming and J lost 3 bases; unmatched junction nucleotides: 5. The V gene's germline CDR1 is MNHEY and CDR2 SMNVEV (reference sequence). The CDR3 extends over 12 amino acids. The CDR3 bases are TGTGCCACTACGAGCGGGAGCTACGAGCAGTACTTC. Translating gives CATTSGSYEQYF.

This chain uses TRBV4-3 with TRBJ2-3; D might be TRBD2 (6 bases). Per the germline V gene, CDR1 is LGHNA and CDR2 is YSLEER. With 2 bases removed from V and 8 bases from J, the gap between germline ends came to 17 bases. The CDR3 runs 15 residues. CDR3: CASSQNAVGSGTQYF. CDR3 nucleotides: TGCGCCAGCAGCCAAAATGCGGTCGGGAGTGGTACGCAGTATTTT.

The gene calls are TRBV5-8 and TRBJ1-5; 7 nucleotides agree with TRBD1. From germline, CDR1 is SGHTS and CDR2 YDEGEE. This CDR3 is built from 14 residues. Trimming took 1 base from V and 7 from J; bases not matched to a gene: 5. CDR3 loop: CASSLTGAGQPQHF. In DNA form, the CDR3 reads TGTGCCAGCAGCTTGACAGGGGCTGGACAGCCCCAGCATTTT.

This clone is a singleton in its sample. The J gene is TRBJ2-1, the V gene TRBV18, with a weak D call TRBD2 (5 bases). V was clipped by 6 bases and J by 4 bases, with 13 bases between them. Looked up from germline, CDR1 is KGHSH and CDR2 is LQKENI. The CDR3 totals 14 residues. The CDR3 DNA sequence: TGTGCCAGCTCCCCGTGGGAGCATTACAATGAGCAGTTCTTC. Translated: CASSPWEHYNEQFF.

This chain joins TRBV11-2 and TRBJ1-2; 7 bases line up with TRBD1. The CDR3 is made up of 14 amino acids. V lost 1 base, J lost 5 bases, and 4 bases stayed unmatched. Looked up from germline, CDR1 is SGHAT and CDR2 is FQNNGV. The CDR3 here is CASSLARTGYGYTF. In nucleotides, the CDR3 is TGTGCCAGCAGCTTAGCCCGGACAGGTTATGGCTACACCTTC.

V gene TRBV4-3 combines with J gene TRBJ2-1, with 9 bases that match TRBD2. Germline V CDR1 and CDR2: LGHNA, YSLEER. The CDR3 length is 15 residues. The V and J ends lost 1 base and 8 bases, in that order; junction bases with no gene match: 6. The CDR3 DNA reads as TGCGCCAGCAGCCAAGGGACTAGCGAGAACGATGAGCAGTTCTTC. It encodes CASSQGTSENDEQFF.

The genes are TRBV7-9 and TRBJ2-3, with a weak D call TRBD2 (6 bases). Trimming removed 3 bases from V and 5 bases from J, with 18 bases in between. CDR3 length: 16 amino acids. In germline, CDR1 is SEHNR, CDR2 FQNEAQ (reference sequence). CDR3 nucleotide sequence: TGTGCCAGCAGCTTCCTAGCGACGGAGATAGGAGATACGCAGTATTTT. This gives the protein CASSFLATEIGDTQYF. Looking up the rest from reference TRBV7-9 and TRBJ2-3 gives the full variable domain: DTGVSQNPRHKITKRGQNVTFRCDPISEHNRLYWYRQTLGQGPEFLTYFQNEAQLEKSRLLSDRFSAERPKGSFSTLEIQRTEQGDSAMYLCASSFLATEIGDTQYFGPGTRLTVL.

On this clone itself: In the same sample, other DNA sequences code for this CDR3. CDR3: CASSLGQFYGYTF. CDR3 coding DNA: TGTGCCAGCAGCCTGGGACAGTTCTATGGCTACACCTTC. The chain is built from TRBV27 and TRBJ1-2, with TRBD1 matching 7 bases. Per the germline V gene, CDR1 is MNHEY and CDR2 is SMNVEV (reference sequence). Unmatched junction bases numbered 5, after V lost 6 bases and J lost 4 bases. The CDR3 loop spans 13 amino acids.

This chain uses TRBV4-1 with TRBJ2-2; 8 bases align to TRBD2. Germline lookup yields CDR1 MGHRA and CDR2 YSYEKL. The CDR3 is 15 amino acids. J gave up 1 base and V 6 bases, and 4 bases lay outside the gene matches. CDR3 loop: CASRPTSENTGELFF. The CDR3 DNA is TGCGCCAGCAGGCCGACTAGCGAGAACACCGGGGAGCTGTTTTTT.

The CDR3 DNA is TGTGCCAGCAGTGAATGGGGCCTGGGTAACTATGGCTACACCTTC. Residues: CASSEWGLGNYGYTF. V gene TRBV6-1 combines with J gene TRBJ1-2; D is perhaps TRBD1 (5 bases). V was pared by 2 bases and J by 1 base, with 11 bases between. The CDR3 is 15 residues long. Germline V gives CDR1 MNHNS, CDR2 SASEGT.